Listed here are 14 T cell receptor beta chains from one sample, sequenced in a study of Ad26.COV2.S vaccination and SARS-CoV-2 variants. The repertoire was sequenced with immunoSEQ multiplex PCR; TCRdb's copy has only in-frame clones and lacks some. The profile covers a few hundred thousand clones, with about 92% appearing a single time and approximately 1.7% taken by the ten largest. Regarding treatment: some 20 received Ad26.COV2.S at low or high dose, single or two shots; about 5 received placebo; per-sample allocation not given. The investigators took samples on day 63 after the first vaccine or placebo injection. Material: peripheral blood, obtained in a trial of Ad26.COV2.S vaccine versus placebo. The origin of the receptors is a person aged 18-65 years who received the Ad26.COV2.S COVID-19 vaccine or a placebo.

V gene TRBV4-3 combines with J gene TRBJ2-7; D gene unclear. Germline CDR1 LGHNA, CDR2 YSLEER. V dropped 2 bases and J dropped 3 bases, with 11 bases sitting between them. The CDR3 extends over 14 amino acids. DNA of the CDR3: TGCGCCAGCAGCCAATCCTCTAGTGTCTACGAGCAGTACTTC. It is translated as CASSQSSSVYEQYF.

The chain carries TRBV14 and TRBJ2-7, with D possibly matching TRBD1 (6 bases). This CDR3 is built from 14 residues. V was shortened by 3 bases and J by 2 bases, with 11 bases between the two germline ends. Germline values: CDR1 SGHDN, CDR2 FVKESK. The CDR3 coding sequence is TGTGCCAGCAGCCAGGGGGCTGGGGCCTACGAGCAGTACTTC. It codes for CASSQGAGAYEQYF.

The J gene is TRBJ2-5, the V gene TRBV5-1; no definite D call. Trimming took 1 base from V and 4 from J, leaving 14 bases between them. The CDR3 has 15 residues. Germline V gene sequence: CDR1 SGHRS, CDR2 YFSETQ. The chain's CDR3 is CASSLSARSGETQYF. In nucleotides, the CDR3 is TGCGCCAGCAGCTTGTCGGCCAGGTCCGGAGAGACCCAGTACTTC.

The chain has TRBV6-4 and TRBJ2-7; no reliable D call. The germline V and J ends were trimmed by 6 bases and 0 bases, with 15 bases remaining between them. Germline-derived CDR1 and CDR2 are MRHNA and SNTAGT. This CDR3 region has 15 residues. The CDR3 reads CASRESHLSSYEQYF. The CDR3 DNA follows: TGTGCCAGCAGGGAGTCCCACCTAAGCTCCTACGAGCAGTACTTC.

This chain uses TRBV7-8 with TRBJ2-7; D is perhaps TRBD1 (7 bases). The V and J ends lost 2 bases and 6 bases respectively, with 8 bases between them. The CDR3 length is 12 residues. Germline CDR1 and CDR2: SGHVS and FQNEAQ. The CDR3 DNA reads TGTGCCAGCAGCTTACAGGGGGGCGAGCAGTACTTC. Its protein is CASSLQGGEQYF.

This chain joins TRBV10-1 and TRBJ1-1; D not certain. Germline assignment: CDR1 WNHNN and CDR2 SYGVQD (reference sequence). With 0 bases removed from V and 3 bases from J, the gap between germline ends came to 5 bases. CDR3 size: 13 residues. Here the CDR3 reads CASSESTDTEAFF. The CDR3 bases are TGCGCCAGCAGTGAGTCGACCGACACTGAAGCTTTCTTT.

V gene TRBV6-5 combines with J gene TRBJ2-3; possibly TRBD1 or TRBD2 for D (6 bases each). The germline gives CDR1 MNHEY, CDR2 SVGAGI. Trimming took 1 base from V and 4 from J, leaving 12 bases between them. This CDR3 is built from 15 residues. CDR3 nucleotide sequence: TGTGCCAGCAGTTACTATGGGGGGCCGGCAGATACGCAGTATTTT. It specifies CASSYYGGPADTQYF.

This CDR3 is CASSESFAGTVGNTIYF. DNA for the CDR3: TGTGCCAGCAGTGAATCATTCGCCGGGACAGTCGGAAACACCATATATTTT. The chain links TRBV25-1 to TRBJ1-3; 7 nucleotides align to TRBD1. The germline gives CDR1 MGHDK, CDR2 SYGVNS. The J segment lost 4 bases and the V segment lost 1 base, leaving 10 bases of the junction unmatched. The CDR3 is 17 amino acids.

This chain links TRBV5-1 with TRBJ2-5, with TRBD1 as a possible D gene (5 bases). CDR1 and CDR2 from the germline V gene are SGHRS and YFSETQ. The CDR3 is 15 amino acids. V gave up 0 bases and J gave up 2 bases, with 11 bases separating them. The CDR3 sequence is CASSLAKGSQETQYF. CDR3 DNA sequence: TGCGCCAGCAGCTTGGCGAAGGGGTCACAAGAGACCCAGTACTTC.

The chain uses TRBV9 and TRBJ2-5; 8 bases match TRBD2. The germline gives CDR1 SGDLS, CDR2 YYNGEE. The ends lost 4 bases at V and 3 bases at J; junction bases unmatched: 5. The CDR3 sequence is 14 residues long. The CDR3 here is CASSPLAGKETQYF. In DNA, the CDR3 is TGTGCCAGCAGCCCGTTAGCGGGAAAAGAGACCCAGTACTTC.

The chain joins TRBV10-3 to TRBJ2-1; D gene uncertain. The V end was cut by 4 bases, the J end by 4 bases, with 11 bases between. CDR3 length: 14 amino acids. Germline assignment: CDR1 ENHRY and CDR2 SYGVKD. CDR3 coding DNA: TGTGCCATCAGTGGGAGAGACCCTTACAATGAGCAGTTCTTC. It encodes CAISGRDPYNEQFF.

The V gene is TRBV5-1, the J gene TRBJ1-3; 11 nucleotides align to TRBD1. The CDR3 is 16 residues long. The germline gives CDR1 SGHRS, CDR2 YFSETQ. V gave up 3 bases and J gave up 1 base; unmatched junction bases: 3. The CDR3 loop reads CASSSGTGGSGNTIYF. For the CDR3, the DNA is TGCGCCAGCAGCTCCGGGACAGGGGGATCTGGAAACACCATATATTTT.

CDR3 residues: CASSQEEGPGDTEAFF. The CDR3 nucleotides are TGTGCCAGCAGCCAAGAAGAGGGACCCGGGGACACTGAAGCTTTCTTT. This chain joins TRBV3-1 (or the pseudogene TRBV3-2) and TRBJ1-1; tentatively, D is TRBD1 (5 bases). This CDR3 has 16 residues. Germline CDR1 is LGHDT and CDR2 is YNNKEL (reference sequence). V was cut by 0 bases and J by 3 bases, with 14 bases left in between.

This chain connects TRBV6-6 to TRBJ2-5; TRBD2 matches at 7 bases. V shed 11 bases and J 4 bases; nucleotides not matched to a gene: 10. Germline V gene lookup returns CDR1 MNHNY and CDR2 SVGAGI (reference sequence). The CDR3 spans 13 residues. DNA for the CDR3: TGTGCCGGCGGGGGAGGACGGCTAGAGACCCAGTACTTC. It is translated as CAGGGGRLETQYF.